This section outlines one T cell receptor beta chain sequence together with its context. This receptor's antigen is unknown. No base quality values were provided; no much bigger clone lies one nucleotide off. This specimen's treatment or condition label, interpreted: allogeneic hematopoietic cell transplantation with graft depleted of TCRalphabeta T cells and CD19 B cells. TCRalphabeta/CD19-depleted allogeneic hematopoietic cell grafts were given to the transplant recipients, all of whom were children. The library came from PCR. The sample was run on an Illumina HiSeq 2500. Molecular barcoding was employed in the preparation of TCR libraries, with unique molecular identifiers being used to normalize TCRbeta repertoire quantification. TCRdb reprocessing: public reads trimmed at Q25 with fastp, clones called with MiXCR, in-frame beta chains kept. Every entry covers one CDR3 protein and lists the most common genes and DNA from its rows. The sample table contains approximately 1,000,000 distinct CDR3 sequences; only one count was recorded for roughly 31% of them. The ten largest account for roughly 28% of the sample.

This entry comes from a study of T-cell reconstitution after alpha-beta-depleted transplantation in children (dated by TCRdb to about 2016). At the level of the whole study: Using TCR repertoire profiling, the study followed T-cell immune reconstitution in a quantitative way in children after TCRalphabeta/CD19-depleted allogeneic hematopoietic cell transplantation.

The research as a whole found: In some patients, the high TCRbeta diversity seen at day 60 was put down to recipient T cells and intrathymic progenitors that had survived conditioning. The apparently early alphabetaT-cell count recovery about two months after transplant was reportedly dependent on only several hundred rapidly expanded clones derived from non-depleted graft cells. Over subsequent months, a decline in hyperexpanded clone frequencies was noted, and after one year, T-cell counts and TCRbeta diversity were mostly ascribed to newly produced T cells.

CDR1 is given as SGDLS and CDR2 as YYNGEE, both from the germline V gene. From the cysteine up to the phenylalanine, the CDR3 has a length of 16 residues. The read is trimmed to its CDR3 DNA, 48 bases read in frame from base 1. V ends up 4 bases short and J 5 bases short, with an unmatched junction base count of 12. Sequences were derived from PBMCs, mostly from graft donor cells, sampled 360 days after TCRalphabeta/CD19-depleted stem cell transplant. The V gene is TRBV9 and the J gene is TRBJ2-1; TRBD1 agrees with 7 junctional bases. This receptor was taken from a boy under two years old who had a stem cell transplant for SCID, so the T cells may come from the graft donor. The CDR3 has the sequence CASSILRDRVHNEQFF. Read as DNA, the sequence is TGTGCCAGCAGCATCCTACGCGACAGGGTCCACAATGAGCAGTTCTTC.